The clone carrying this T cell receptor (beta chain) was detected only a few times. Its matching antigen is unknown. Isolated RNA was reverse transcribed in full, so expressed TCRB transcripts were sequenced. Assay: immunoSEQ multiplex PCR; the TCRdb copy retains only in-frame clones and omits some. Here the sample spans over 200,000 clones, approximately 11% being singletons. The source of the sample is a study of beta chain features in type 1 diabetes. Germline trimming cut 5 bases from V and 0 bases from J; bases unmatched to any gene: 4. CDR3 length: 15 residues. Germline loops: CDR1 SGHNT, CDR2 YYREEE (reference sequence). General study findings and limits: TCRB CDR3s from Type 1 diabetes patients were moderately but significantly shorter in all four CD4+ subsets. VDJ junctions sequenced from type 1 diabetes patients showed fewer insertions and more deletions. There was a possibility that cDNA sequencing over-represented cells with high TCR expression.

The receptor was isolated from a man younger than 45 with type 1 diabetes. The sequenced sample consisted of naive CD4+ T cells from blood. The chain recombines TRBV5-4 with TRBJ2-3; 9 bases agree with TRBD1. The CDR3 coding sequence is TGTGCCAGCAGTTGGGGACAGGGCAGCACAGATACGCAGTATTTT. This sequence encodes CASSWGQGSTDTQYF.